The rows below give T cell receptor beta chains drawn from one sample of a study of T-cell reconstitution after alpha-beta-depleted transplantation in children. TCRdb independently ran MiXCR on the PCR reads; one entry per CDR3 protein. In the table there are 300,000 to 350,000 distinct CDR3 sequences, around 15% of which are singletons. This material consisted of PBMCs, mostly from graft donor cells, taken 360 days after TCRalphabeta/CD19-depleted stem cell transplant. The receptor set was obtained from a male patient under 10 years old who had a stem cell transplant for acute lymphoblastic leukemia, so the T cells may come from the graft donor. CDR3s include the opening cysteine and the closing phenylalanine or tryptophan. Only part of the rows carry a size: once, few, many, or a class if the clone is expanded.

TRBV21-1 few 14 CASSQEVSRNEQFF
TRBV14 few 14 CASSQKISTYEQYF
TRBV5-1 . 11 CASNRQGEQYF
TRBV18 . 13 CASSPELGETQYF
TRBV2 . 19 CTSKATGLAGRSASDTQYF
TRBV7-6 . 14 CASSLDTGDYGYTF
TRBV7-6 many 16 CASSLAGVGPPEKLFF
TRBV7-2 few 15 CASSIQGNPTDTQYF
TRBV2 . 16 CASSDNRALAKNIQYF
TRBV21-1 many 16 CASSKDRGCGTGELFF
TRBV5-1 many 13 CASSSMNSGELFF
TRBV29-1 . 13 CSVVGGYKETQYF
TRBV2 many 15 CASSEWFQANYEQYF
TRBV7-9 few 15 CASRDTGARNQPQHF
TRBV30 few 14 CAWSRGLADNEQFF
TRBV5-6 few 21 CASSLVRDTLGLAGASIGQYF
TRBV27 many 15 CASSLRRAPPNEQFF
TRBV5-5 many 15 CASSLQAGVTGELFF
TRBV6-1 . 17 CASSAPAVTSGANVLTF
TRBV6-5 . 17 CASSYSSLAGQTYEQYF
TRBV20-1 few 15 CSASSGQGKSYEQYF
TRBV28 . 15 CASSLGTPYNSPLHF
TRBV15 many 15 CATSRDLAGSYEQYF
TRBV20-1 . 16 CSARDPEGYITHEQFF
TRBV7-3 . 14 CASSQQGGEETQYF
TRBV7-9 few 15 CASSLLLAQYNEQFF
TRBV6-2/TRBV6-3 . 15 CASSYRLRLVTEAFF
TRBV20-1 . 12 CSAWVRYNEQFF
TRBV4-3 . 15 CASSQEGTGNEKLFF
TRBV10-3 . 15 CAISESGHLGETQYF
TRBV6-5 . 19 CASSFTSGSLTTAKNEQFF
TRBV4-2 few 14 CASSQVNLQETQYF
TRBV5-1 . 15 CASREDRRPKDGYTF